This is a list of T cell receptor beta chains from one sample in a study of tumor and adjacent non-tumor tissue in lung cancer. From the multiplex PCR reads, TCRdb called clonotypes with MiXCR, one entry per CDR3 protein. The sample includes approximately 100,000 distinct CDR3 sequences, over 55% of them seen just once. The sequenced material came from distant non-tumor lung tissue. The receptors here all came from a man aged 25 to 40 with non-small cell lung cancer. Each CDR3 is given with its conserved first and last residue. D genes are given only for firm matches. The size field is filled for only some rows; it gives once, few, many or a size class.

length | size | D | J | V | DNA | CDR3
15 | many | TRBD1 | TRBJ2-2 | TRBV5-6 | TGTGCCAGCAGCTTTACAGGGGGCGCCTCCGGGGAGCTGTTTTTT | CASSFTGGASGELFF
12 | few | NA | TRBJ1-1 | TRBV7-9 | TGTGCCAGCCGTGGCGCGAACACTGAAGCTTTCTTT | CASRGANTEAFF
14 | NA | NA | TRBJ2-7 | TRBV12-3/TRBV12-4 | TGTGCCAGCAGCCGTCAAGGGACCTCCTGCGAACAGTACTTC | CASSRQGTSCEQYF
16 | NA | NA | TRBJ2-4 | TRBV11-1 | TGTGCCAGCACCCACTCAGGCGGGGCGACCAAGAACATTCAGTATTTC | CASTHSGGATKNIQYF
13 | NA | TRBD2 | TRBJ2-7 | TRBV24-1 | TGTGCCACCTCACTAGCGGGAGGCGACGAGCAGTGCTTC | CATSLAGGDEQCF
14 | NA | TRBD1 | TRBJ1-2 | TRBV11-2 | TGTGTCAGCAGGGGACAGGGGGAGGGTTACGGCTACACCTTC | CVSRGQGEGYGYTF
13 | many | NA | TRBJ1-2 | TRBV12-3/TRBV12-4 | TGTGCCAGCAGCCCTACTCTTCCGGATGGCTACACCTTC | CASSPTLPDGYTF
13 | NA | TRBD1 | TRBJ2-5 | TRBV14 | TGTGCCAGCAGCTCGGGACAGCGGGAGACCCAGTACTTC | CASSSGQRETQYF
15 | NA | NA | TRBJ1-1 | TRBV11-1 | TGTGCCAGTAGCCCCCATGGGGGATTGAACACTGAAGCTTTCTTT | CASSPHGGLNTEAFF
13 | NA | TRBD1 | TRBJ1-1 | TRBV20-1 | TGCAGTGTCCACAGGGGGCATGACAATGAAGCTTTCTTT | CSVHRGHDNEAFF
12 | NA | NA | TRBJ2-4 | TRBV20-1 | TGCAGTGATGGACCTGGGGCGGACATTCAGTACTTC | CSDGPGADIQYF
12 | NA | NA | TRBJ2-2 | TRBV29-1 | TGCAGCGTTGCCAGGGTCACCGGGGAGCTGTTTTTT | CSVARVTGELFF